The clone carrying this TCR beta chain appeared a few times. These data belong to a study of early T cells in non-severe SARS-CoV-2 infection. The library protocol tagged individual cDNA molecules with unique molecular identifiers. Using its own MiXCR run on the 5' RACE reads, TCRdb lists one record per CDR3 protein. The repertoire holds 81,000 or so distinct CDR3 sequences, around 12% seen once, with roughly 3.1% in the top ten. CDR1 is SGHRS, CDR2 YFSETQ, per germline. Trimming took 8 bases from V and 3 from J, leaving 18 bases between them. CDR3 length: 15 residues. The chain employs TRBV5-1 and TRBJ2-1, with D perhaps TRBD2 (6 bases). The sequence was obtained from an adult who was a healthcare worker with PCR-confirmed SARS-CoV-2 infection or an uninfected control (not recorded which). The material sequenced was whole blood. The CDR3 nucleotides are TGCGCCAGTATGGGTATGGGCGGGGTCTACAATGAGCAGTTCTTC. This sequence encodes CASMGMGGVYNEQFF.